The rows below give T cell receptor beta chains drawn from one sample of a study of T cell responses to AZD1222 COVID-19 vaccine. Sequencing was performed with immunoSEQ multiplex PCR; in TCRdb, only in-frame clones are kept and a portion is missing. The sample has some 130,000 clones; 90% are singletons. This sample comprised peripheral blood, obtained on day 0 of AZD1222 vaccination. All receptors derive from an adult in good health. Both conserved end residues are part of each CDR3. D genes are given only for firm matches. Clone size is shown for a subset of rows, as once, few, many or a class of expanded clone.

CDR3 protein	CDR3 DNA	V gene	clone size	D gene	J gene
CASSLGLGLNTEAFF	TGTGCCAGCAGCCTGGGGTTGGGGTTGAACACTGAAGCTTTCTTT	TRBV7-3	.	.	TRBJ1-1
CASSVAGTPYGYTF	TGTGCCAGCAGCGTTGCCGGGACTCCGTATGGCTACACCTTC	TRBV9	.	.	TRBJ1-2
CASSARVEAGELFF	TGTGCCAGCAGTGCCCGAGTGGAGGCGGGGGAGCTGTTTTTT	TRBV2	.	.	TRBJ2-2
CASSLASGTGGVWGEKLFF	TGTGCCAGCAGCCTTGCCTCCGGGACAGGGGGCGTGTGGGGGGAAAAACTGTTTTTT	TRBV13	.	TRBD1	TRBJ1-4
CASSTTSVTQYF	TGTGCCAGCAGCACCACTAGCGTTACGCAGTATTTT	TRBV5-4	.	TRBD2	TRBJ2-3
CASSPGQVRSPLHF	TGTGCCAGCAGTCCCGGACAGGTCCGATCACCCCTCCACTTT	TRBV28	.	TRBD1	TRBJ1-6
CASSLTGTGSGEQYF	TGTGCCAGCAGCTTAACCGGGACAGGGTCTGGCGAGCAGTACTTC	TRBV7-2	.	TRBD1	TRBJ2-7
CASTQTRVATEAFF	TGTGCCAGCACCCAGACCCGGGTAGCAACTGAAGCTTTCTTT	TRBV3-1/TRBV3-2	once	.	TRBJ1-1
CASSFASGSYNEQFF	TGTGCCAGCAGTTTCGCGAGCGGGTCCTACAATGAGCAGTTCTTC	TRBV28	.	.	TRBJ2-1
CASSIWTGPFYGYTF	TGTGCCAGTAGTATTTGGACAGGGCCGTTCTATGGCTACACCTTC	TRBV19	.	TRBD1	TRBJ1-2
CASSLWALGNSPLHF	TGTGCCAGCAGTTTATGGGCTTTGGGGAATTCACCCCTCCACTTT	TRBV28	.	.	TRBJ1-6
CAREDKTAATNEKLFF	TGTGCCAGAGAAGACAAGACCGCGGCAACTAATGAAAAACTGTTTTTT	TRBV2	.	.	TRBJ1-4
CASSLRGNTGELFF	TGTGCCAGCAGCTTAAGGGGGAACACCGGGGAGCTGTTTTTT	TRBV11-2	.	.	TRBJ2-2
CAWSQGPSYNSPLHF	TGTGCCTGGAGTCAAGGCCCCTCCTATAATTCACCCCTCCACTTT	TRBV30	.	.	TRBJ1-6
CASSPPSQMSQYF	TGTGCCAGCTCACCACCGTCCCAGATGAGTCAGTATTTT	TRBV18	.	.	TRBJ2-3
CASSVGQGGDEQFF	TGTGCCAGCAGCGTAGGCCAGGGGGGAGATGAGCAGTTCTTC	TRBV9	.	.	TRBJ2-1
CATSRDRGPSRAQYF	TGTGCCACCAGCAGGGACAGGGGCCCCTCGCGGGCCCAGTACTTC	TRBV15	.	TRBD1	TRBJ2-5
CASSLQGMDTEAFF	TGTGCCAGCAGCTTGCAGGGAATGGACACTGAAGCTTTCTTT	TRBV7-9	.	.	TRBJ1-1
CASSQDYRGPWDYTF	TGTGCCAGCAGCCAAGATTACAGGGGGCCTTGGGACTACACCTTC	TRBV14	.	TRBD1	TRBJ1-2
CASSYPTEYNSPLHF	TGTGCCAGCAGTTACCCGACAGAGTATAATTCACCCCTCCACTTT	TRBV6-2/TRBV6-3	.	.	TRBJ1-6
CASSLARMGNTEAFF	TGTGCCAGCAGCTTAGCCAGGATGGGGAACACTGAAGCTTTCTTT	TRBV7-6	.	.	TRBJ1-1
CSVDGGQGAYEQYF	TGCAGCGTTGATGGGGGACAGGGGGCCTACGAGCAGTACTTC	TRBV29-1	.	TRBD1	TRBJ2-7
CASSLVWGVVGPVGELFF	TGTGCCAGCAGCTTAGTTTGGGGGGTTGTCGGGCCAGTCGGGGAGCTGTTTTTT	TRBV11-2	once	.	TRBJ2-2
CASSFAGQGVSYTF	TGTGCCAGCAGCTTCGCGGGACAGGGGGTTAGCTACACCTTC	TRBV7-9	once	TRBD1	TRBJ1-2
CASSLDALNYEQYF	TGTGCCAGCAGTCTTGACGCACTTAACTACGAGCAGTACTTC	TRBV6-5	.	.	TRBJ2-7
CASSLAASGGFSYNEQFF	TGTGCCAGCAGCTTAGCCGCTAGCGGGGGGTTCTCCTACAATGAGCAGTTCTTC	TRBV7-6	.	TRBD2	TRBJ2-1
CASIREVGATEAFF	TGTGCCAGCATTCGGGAAGTGGGGGCCACTGAAGCTTTCTTT	TRBV28	.	.	TRBJ1-1
CASSNGGSVATEAFF	TGTGCCAGCAGCAACGGCGGGTCTGTGGCCACTGAAGCTTTCTTT	TRBV7-2	.	.	TRBJ1-1
CASRRTGQGVYEQYF	TGTGCCAGCAGGCGTACGGGACAGGGGGTATACGAGCAGTACTTC	TRBV6-5	.	TRBD1	TRBJ2-7
CASTSRGSPSAFF	TGTGCCAGCACCTCACGGGGCTCTCCCTCTGCTTTCTTT	TRBV7-2	.	.	TRBJ1-1
CASSFDVGAFF	TGTGCCAGCAGCTTTGACGTTGGAGCTTTCTTT	TRBV11-2	.	.	TRBJ1-1
CAWSATGPNEKLFF	TGTGCCTGGAGTGCGACAGGGCCTAATGAAAAACTGTTTTTT	TRBV30	.	TRBD1	TRBJ1-4
CASGKSGANTGELFF	TGTGCCAGCGGCAAGTCGGGTGCGAACACCGGGGAGCTGTTTTTT	TRBV6-5	once	.	TRBJ2-2
CAIRARAIHGYTF	TGTGCCATCAGGGCCCGAGCAATTCATGGCTACACCTTC	TRBV10-3	.	.	TRBJ1-2
CASSTGGGYEQYF	TGTGCCAGCAGTACAGGGGGTGGCTACGAGCAGTACTTC	TRBV3-1/TRBV3-2	.	TRBD1	TRBJ2-7
CASSYLADTQYF	TGTGCCAGCAGTTACTTGGCAGATACGCAGTATTTT	TRBV6-2/TRBV6-3	.	.	TRBJ2-3
CASSLGGGGPYGYTF	TGTGCCAGCAGCTTAGGGGGGGGAGGCCCCTATGGCTACACCTTC	TRBV7-8	.	.	TRBJ1-2
CASSLAGGSEQYF	TGTGCCAGCAGTTTAGCTGGGGGAAGCGAGCAGTACTTC	TRBV12-3/TRBV12-4	few	.	TRBJ2-7
CASSQDWAKQYF	TGTGCCAGCAGCCAAGATTGGGCTAAGCAGTACTTC	TRBV3-1/TRBV3-2	once	.	TRBJ2-7
CASRWDSNTDTQYF	TGTGCCAGTCGATGGGACAGCAACACAGATACGCAGTATTTT	TRBV27	once	TRBD1	TRBJ2-3
CASSLDGGDGYTF	TGTGCCAGCAGCTTAGACGGGGGTGATGGCTACACCTTC	TRBV7-9	.	.	TRBJ1-2
CATSRGQGGYEQYF	TGTGCCACCAGCAGAGGACAGGGAGGCTACGAGCAGTACTTC	TRBV15	.	.	TRBJ2-7
CSVDISLANTGELFF	TGCAGCGTTGATATTTCGCTAGCGAACACCGGGGAGCTGTTTTTT	TRBV29-1	.	.	TRBJ2-2
CASSLETQYF	TGTGCCAGCAGTTTAGAGACCCAGTACTTC	TRBV28	.	.	TRBJ2-5
CASSYARLYNEQFF	TGTGCCAGCAGTTATGCCAGGTTGTACAATGAGCAGTTCTTC	TRBV28	.	.	TRBJ2-1
CASSQSGYEQYF	TGTGCCAGCAGCCAAAGTGGATACGAGCAGTACTTC	TRBV3-1/TRBV3-2	.	.	TRBJ2-7
CASSPRGPPQPQHF	TGTGCCAGCAGCCCGCGGGGCCCCCCTCAGCCCCAGCATTTT	TRBV5-5	.	.	TRBJ1-5
CASSEDRDRGYGYTF	TGTGCCAGCAGCGAGGACCGGGACAGGGGCTATGGCTACACCTTC	TRBV7-9	.	TRBD1	TRBJ1-2
CASSRLRLAGGYNEQFF	TGTGCCAGCAGCCGCCTTCGACTAGCGGGGGGGTACAATGAGCAGTTCTTC	TRBV7-3	few	TRBD2	TRBJ2-1
CASSDSGTTNTGELFF	TGTGCCAGCAGTGACTCCGGGACCACCAACACCGGGGAGCTGTTTTTT	TRBV6-4	once	.	TRBJ2-2
CASSLERVRDNYGYTF	TGTGCCAGCAGCTTAGAACGGGTCAGGGACAACTATGGCTACACCTTC	TRBV7-8	.	.	TRBJ1-2
CASSLAELGYTF	TGTGCCAGCAGTTTAGCGGAATTGGGCTACACCTTC	TRBV12-3/TRBV12-4	.	.	TRBJ1-2
CASGGQSYEQYF	TGTGCCAGCGGGGGGCAATCCTACGAGCAGTACTTC	TRBV3-1/TRBV3-2	.	.	TRBJ2-7
CASGRETQYF	TGTGCCAGCGGGCGGGAGACCCAGTACTTC	TRBV28	.	.	TRBJ2-5
CASSSLRTSYGYTF	TGTGCCAGCAGTTCTCTGCGGACCAGCTATGGCTACACCTTC	TRBV28	.	.	TRBJ1-2
CASSLRGTQGNSNQPQHF	TGTGCCAGCTCACTTCGCGGGACGCAGGGAAATAGCAATCAGCCCCAGCATTTT	TRBV18	.	.	TRBJ1-5
CASSRGAYYEQYF	TGCGCCAGCAGTCGGGGGGCCTACTACGAGCAGTACTTC	TRBV10-1	.	.	TRBJ2-7
CASSIRPGSGRNQPQHF	TGTGCCAGTAGTATACGACCCGGATCGGGGCGGAATCAGCCCCAGCATTTT	TRBV19	.	.	TRBJ1-5
CASSSTGDHNEKLFF	TGTGCCAGCAGCTCGACAGGGGACCATAATGAAAAACTGTTTTTT	TRBV7-9	.	TRBD1	TRBJ1-4
CASSDESSYEQYF	TGCGCCAGCTCCGATGAATCTTCCTACGAGCAGTACTTC	TRBV4-1	.	.	TRBJ2-7